Each of the 21 T cell receptor beta chains below was sequenced from the same sample in a study of blood T cell repertoires in COVID-19. TCRdb's table, derived via immunoSEQ multiplex PCR, lists solely in-frame clones and lacks some. The table includes under 250,000 clones, over 65% detected once. The sequencing input was peripheral blood. These receptor sequences come from a woman aged 70 to 79 with active or convalescent COVID-19.

This chain joins TRBV6-5 and TRBJ2-7; perhaps TRBD2 as D (6 bases). The length of the CDR3 is 11 residues. The V and J ends lost 10 bases and 3 bases respectively, with 10 bases between them. Germline-derived CDR1 and CDR2 are MNHEY and SVGAGI. The CDR3 loop reads CATGGFYEQYF. The CDR3 DNA reads TGTGCCACCGGAGGGTTCTACGAGCAGTACTTC.

Only a few counts were recorded for this clone. The chain joins TRBV25-1 to TRBJ1-4, with D perhaps TRBD1 (5 bases). V shed 7 bases and J shed 7 bases, with 16 bases lying between them. Germline CDR1 reads MGHDK; CDR2 reads SYGVNS. This CDR3 comprises 14 residues. The CDR3 coding sequence is TGTGCCAGCACAGACGGAGGGGCGGGTGAAAAACTGTTTTTT. Translation: CASTDGGAGEKLFF.

This chain uses TRBV11-2 with TRBJ1-3, with 7 nucleotides matching TRBD1. Trimming at V came to 5 bases and at J to 0 bases, leaving 7 bases not matched to a gene. Per germline, CDR1 SGHAT and CDR2 FQNNGV. The CDR3 contains 16 residues. Here the CDR3 reads CASSRGTALSGNTIYF. The CDR3 DNA reads TGTGCCAGCAGCAGAGGGACAGCCCTCTCTGGAAACACCATATATTTT.

The V call is TRBV27, the J call TRBJ1-6; a weak D match, TRBD1 (6 bases). Germline CDR1 MNHEY, CDR2 SMNVEV (reference sequence). The V and J ends lost 3 bases and 0 bases respectively, with 18 bases between them. The CDR3 is made up of 19 amino acids. The CDR3 DNA follows: TGTGCCAGCAGTTTTGAAGCACCCACAGGGTTCTCCTATAATTCACCCCTCCACTTT. It codes for CASSFEAPTGFSYNSPLHF.

V and J are TRBV29-1 and TRBJ2-5; tentative D call: TRBD1 (6 bases). V was cut by 7 bases and J by 5 bases, with 14 bases left in between. The germline gives CDR1 SQVTM, CDR2 ANQGSEA. The CDR3 has 12 residues. In nucleotides, the CDR3 is TGCAGCGGGGGACACCCGGGGGAGACCCAGTACTTC. Translating gives CSGGHPGETQYF.

This chain uses TRBV9 with TRBJ1-1; D might be TRBD1 (5 bases). The ends were cut back, 4 bases at V and 4 bases at J, with 26 bases in the middle. Per germline, CDR1 SGDLS and CDR2 YYNGEE. The CDR3 contains 18 residues. The CDR3 nucleotides read TGTGCCAGCAGCACAACGGGGGGGATTGGACTTGTCGGCACTGAAGCTTTCTTT. Translated: CASSTTGGIGLVGTEAFF.

This chain joins TRBV9 and TRBJ2-7; 7 bases are a match to TRBD1. After removal of 7 bases from V and 0 bases from J, the junction contained 7 bases not matched to a gene. This CDR3 is built from 14 residues. Germline assignment: CDR1 SGDLS and CDR2 YYNGEE. The CDR3 DNA follows: TGTGCCAGCGGGAAGCAGGGGGACTCCTACGAGCAGTACTTC. Translated: CASGKQGDSYEQYF. The full variable domain, completed using reference TRBV9 and TRBJ2-7, is DSGVTQTPKHLITATGQRVTLRCSPRSGDLSVYWYQQSLDQGLQFLIQYYNGEERAKGNILERFSAQQFPDLHSELNLSSLELGDSALYFCASGKQGDSYEQYFGPGTRLTVT.

The V call is TRBV9, the J call TRBJ2-7; tentatively, D is TRBD2 (6 bases). The CDR3 consists of 14 residues. Germline V gives CDR1 SGDLS, CDR2 YYNGEE. Trimming stripped 0 bases from V and 9 bases from J, with 16 bases between. The chain's CDR3 is CASSVGGGARVQYF. Here the CDR3 DNA reads TGTGCCAGCAGCGTAGGCGGAGGGGCAAGGGTGCAGTACTTC.

The gene calls are TRBV7-9 and TRBJ2-1; D might be TRBD1 (6 bases). CDR3 length: 13 amino acids. Germline V gene sequence: CDR1 SEHNR, CDR2 FQNEAQ (reference sequence). The germline V and J ends were trimmed by 6 bases and 9 bases, with 15 bases remaining between them. CDR3 in DNA: TGTGCCAGCAGTATACAGGGAATTGGTGAGCAGTTCTTC. Translation gives CASSIQGIGEQFF.

A single count supports this clone. The chain carries TRBV19 and TRBJ1-5; 9 bases map to TRBD1. Looked up from germline, CDR1 is LNHDA and CDR2 is SQIVND (reference sequence). The CDR3 has 16 amino acids. With 3 bases clipped from V and 3 bases from J, the junction kept 6 bases outside the gene matches. This CDR3 is CASSIYRTGVNQPQHF. The CDR3 bases are TGTGCCAGTAGTATCTACCGGACAGGGGTCAATCAGCCCCAGCATTTT. Using reference TRBV19 and TRBJ1-5 for the parts outside the CDR3, the full variable domain is DGGITQSPKYLFRKEGQNVTLSCEQNLNHDAMYWYRQDPGQGLRLIYYSQIVNDFQKGDIAEGYSVSREKKESFPLTVTSAQKNPTAFYLCASSIYRTGVNQPQHFGDGTRLSIL.

This clone was recorded only once. This sequence joins TRBV6-6 and TRBJ1-1; D is perhaps TRBD1 (6 bases). V lost 2 bases and J lost 3, with 7 bases in between. The CDR3 has 13 residues. CDR1 and CDR2 (germline): MNHNY, SVGAGI (reference sequence). As DNA, the CDR3 is TGTGCCAGCAGTTACGCAGGGGACACTGAAGCTTTCTTT. As protein: CASSYAGDTEAFF.

This clone was counted a single time. This rearrangement joins TRBV18 to TRBJ2-5, with D tentatively TRBD2 (6 bases). Trimming took 5 bases from V and 2 from J, leaving 9 bases between them. This CDR3 contains 13 residues. Germline V gene data show CDR1 as KGHSH and CDR2 as LQKENI. CDR3 protein: CASSGTSQETQYF. CDR3 bases: TGTGCCAGCTCAGGGACTTCGCAAGAGACCCAGTACTTC.

This clone was counted only a few times. This chain links TRBV27 with TRBJ1-2, with D uncertain. The CDR3 covers 13 residues. V was cut by 5 bases and J by 5 bases, with 12 bases left in between. CDR1 and CDR2 (germline): MNHEY, SMNVEV (reference sequence). The CDR3 loop is CASSEGGGYGYTF. CDR3 sequence (DNA): TGTGCCAGCAGTGAAGGTGGAGGATATGGCTACACCTTC.

This clone was detected only a few times. The rearrangement links TRBV7-2 to TRBJ1-6, with 9 bases lining up with TRBD1. J lost 10 bases, V lost 6 bases, and 10 bases had no gene match. The CDR3 has 15 residues. Per the germline V gene, CDR1 is SGHTA and CDR2 is FQGNSA. The CDR3 loop reads CASSFGLDRGSPLHF. DNA of the CDR3: TGTGCCAGCAGTTTTGGCCTCGACAGGGGGTCACCCCTCCACTTT.

The chain recombines TRBV28 with TRBJ1-1; 7 bases agree with TRBD1. CDR1 and CDR2 (germline): MDHEN, SYDVKM. The CDR3 extends over 14 amino acids. V shed 5 bases and J 4 bases; nucleotides not matched to a gene: 7. CDR3 amino acids: CASSIDTGATEAFF. CDR3 DNA: TGTGCCAGCAGTATCGACACAGGGGCCACTGAAGCTTTCTTT.

In its sample, this clone was seen a few times. This rearrangement joins TRBV7-3 to TRBJ1-1; perhaps TRBD1 as D (6 bases). The germline gives CDR1 SGHTA, CDR2 FQGTGA. Trimming shortened V by 6 bases and J by 3 bases, and 11 bases separated the two germline ends. CDR3 length: 13 residues. The DNA for the CDR3 is TGTGCCAGCAGTCGGGACATTGACACTGAAGCTTTCTTT. As protein: CASSRDIDTEAFF. The full variable domain, with the rest looked up from reference TRBV7-3 and TRBJ1-1, is GAGVSQTPSNKVTEKGKYVELRCDPISGHTALYWYRQSLGQGPEFLIYFQGTGAADDSGLPNDRFFAVRPEGSVSTLKIQRTERGDSAVYLCASSRDIDTEAFFGQGTRLTVV.

V and J are TRBV6-4 and TRBJ2-7; TRBD2 matches 7 bases. Germline assignment: CDR1 MRHNA and CDR2 SNTAGT. The CDR3 runs 17 residues. The ends lost 2 bases at V and 2 bases at J; junction bases unmatched: 12. This CDR3 is CASSDTQTSWATYEQYF. The CDR3 region has the DNA TGTGCCAGCAGTGACACGCAGACTAGCTGGGCTACCTACGAGCAGTACTTC.

The chain carries TRBV27 and TRBJ1-4; 7 nucleotides match TRBD1. The CDR3 spans 16 residues. V trimming: 5 bases; J trimming: 7 bases; junction bases outside the gene matches: 13. CDR1 is MNHEY and CDR2 is SMNVEV in the germline V gene (reference sequence). In DNA form, the CDR3 reads TGTGCCAGCAGTCCTGACAGGGTTCGAATTGGTGAAAAACTGTTTTTT. This encodes CASSPDRVRIGEKLFF.

The J gene is TRBJ2-7, the V gene TRBV7-9; possible D gene TRBD1, 6 bases. The V end was cut by 1 base, the J end by 9 bases, with 16 bases between. This CDR3 has 14 amino acids. Per the germline V gene, CDR1 is SEHNR and CDR2 is FQNEAQ (reference sequence). DNA for the CDR3: TGTGCCAGCAGCTTAGGCCAGGGGAGAGAGGGGCAGTACTTC. Protein sequence: CASSLGQGREGQYF.

The chain carries TRBV7-9 and TRBJ1-2; no clear D. CDR3 size: 12 residues. Trimming shortened V by 5 bases and J by 6 bases, and 10 bases separated the two germline ends. From germline, CDR1 is SEHNR and CDR2 FQNEAQ (reference sequence). The CDR3 is CASSLMGDGYTF. The CDR3 coding sequence is TGTGCCAGCAGCCTAATGGGAGATGGCTACACCTTC.

The chain is built from TRBV7-9 and TRBJ1-6; D gene ambiguous. Trimming cost V 7 bases and J 7 bases, with 17 bases left between them. Germline V gene lookup returns CDR1 SEHNR and CDR2 FQNEAQ (reference sequence). This CDR3 has 15 residues. The CDR3 loop is CASTQGESSNSPLHF. DNA of the CDR3: TGTGCCAGCACCCAAGGCGAATCGTCGAATTCACCCCTCCACTTT.